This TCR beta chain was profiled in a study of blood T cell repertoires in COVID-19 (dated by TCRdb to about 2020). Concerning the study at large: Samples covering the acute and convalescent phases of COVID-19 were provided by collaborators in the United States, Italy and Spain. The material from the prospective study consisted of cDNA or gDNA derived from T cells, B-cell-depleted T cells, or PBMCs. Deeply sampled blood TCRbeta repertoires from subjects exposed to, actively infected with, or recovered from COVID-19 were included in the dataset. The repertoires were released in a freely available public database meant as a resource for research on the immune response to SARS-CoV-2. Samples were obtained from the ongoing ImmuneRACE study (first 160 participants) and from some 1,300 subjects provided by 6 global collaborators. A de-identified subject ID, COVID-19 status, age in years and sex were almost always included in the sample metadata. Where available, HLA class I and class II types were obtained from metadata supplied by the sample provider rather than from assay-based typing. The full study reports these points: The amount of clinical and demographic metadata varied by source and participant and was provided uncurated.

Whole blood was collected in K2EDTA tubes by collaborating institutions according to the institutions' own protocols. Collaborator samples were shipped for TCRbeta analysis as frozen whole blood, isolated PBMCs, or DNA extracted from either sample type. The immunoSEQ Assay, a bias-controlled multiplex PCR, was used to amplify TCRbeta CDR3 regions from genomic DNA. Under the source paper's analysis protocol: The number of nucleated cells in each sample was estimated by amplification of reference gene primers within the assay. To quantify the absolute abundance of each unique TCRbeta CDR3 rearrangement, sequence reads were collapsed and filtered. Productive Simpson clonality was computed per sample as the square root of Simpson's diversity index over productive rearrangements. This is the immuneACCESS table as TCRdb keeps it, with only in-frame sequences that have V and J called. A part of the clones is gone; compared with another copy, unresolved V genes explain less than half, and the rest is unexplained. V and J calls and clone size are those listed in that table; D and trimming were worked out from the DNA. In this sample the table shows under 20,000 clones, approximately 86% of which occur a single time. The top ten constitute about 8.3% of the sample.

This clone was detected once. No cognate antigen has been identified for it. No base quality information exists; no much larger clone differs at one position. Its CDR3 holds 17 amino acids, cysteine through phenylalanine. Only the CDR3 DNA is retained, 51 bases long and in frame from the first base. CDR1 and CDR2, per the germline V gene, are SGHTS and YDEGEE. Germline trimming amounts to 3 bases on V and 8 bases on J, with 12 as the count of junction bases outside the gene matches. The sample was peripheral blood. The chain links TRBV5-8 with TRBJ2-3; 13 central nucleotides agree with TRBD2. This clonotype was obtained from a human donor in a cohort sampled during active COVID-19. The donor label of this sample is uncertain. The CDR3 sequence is CASSSGLAGSMMGTQYF. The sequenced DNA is TGTGCCAGCAGCTCGGGACTAGCGGGGTCGATGATGGGTACGCAGTATTTT.